This TCR beta chain derives from a study of Ad26.COV2.S vaccination and SARS-CoV-2 variants. Study context: The study gave Ad26.COV2.S intramuscularly, once or twice 56 days apart.

Germline values: CDR1 SGHAT, CDR2 FQDESV (reference sequence). V shed 5 bases and J 10 bases; nucleotides not matched to a gene: 10. The CDR3 consists of 13 residues. On this clone itself: The antigen is not known.

Findings and caveats of the study: Recipients of vaccine and of placebo showed similar breadth of their non-spike TCR repertoires.

Noted treatment: over 15 received Ad26.COV2.S at low or high dose, single or two shots; roughly 5 received placebo; per-sample allocation not given. Collection of samples fell on day 63 after the first vaccine or placebo injection. Assay: immunoSEQ multiplex PCR; the TCRdb copy retains only in-frame clones and omits some. The sample has about 350,000 clones, approximately 90% seen once. This chain joins TRBV11-1 and TRBJ1-1, with 7 positions matching TRBD1. The material was peripheral blood, obtained in a trial of Ad26.COV2.S vaccine versus placebo. The TCR was taken from a person aged 18-60 years who received the Ad26.COV2.S COVID-19 vaccine or a placebo. CDR3 DNA: TGTGCCAGCAGCCGTGACAGGGTCCCAGGAGCTTTCTTT. Translated, it gives CASSRDRVPGAFF.